A selection of T cell receptor beta chains follows, all from one sample in a study of CD8 T cells in Susac syndrome. TCRdb called the immunoSEQ multiplex PCR reads again in MiXCR, with one record for every CDR3 protein. Of about 430,000 distinct CDR3 sequences in the sample, more than 70% are singletons; the top ten hold about 0.1%. The sequenced sample was CD8+ T cells from PBMCs. Every receptor here comes from a human donor with multiple sclerosis. CDR3s include the opening cysteine and the closing phenylalanine or tryptophan. The order of the fields is J gene, V gene, D gene, clone size, CDR3 DNA, CDR3 protein. The D gene is left open where the match is weak. Some rows have no size entry. The others give once, few or many, or a class for an expanded clone.

>TRBJ2-1|TRBV10-1|NA|NA
TGCGCCAGCATTAGGATGGGACTGACTTACAATGAGCAGTTCTTC
CASIRMGLTYNEQFF
>TRBJ1-1|TRBV12-3/TRBV12-4|NA|once
TGTGCCAGCAGACCCCGGGCTATGAACACTGAAGCTTTCTTT
CASRPRAMNTEAFF
>TRBJ2-1|TRBV14|NA|NA
TGTGCCAGCAGCCAAGATTCTGTTGGTGAGCAGTTCTTC
CASSQDSVGEQFF
>TRBJ1-5|TRBV24-1|NA|NA
TGTGCCACCAGTGATAGTACCGATAATCAGCCCCAGCATTTT
CATSDSTDNQPQHF
>TRBJ1-1|TRBV6-1|NA|few
TGTGCCATCTCGACATATAACACTGAAGCTTTCTTT
CAISTYNTEAFF
>TRBJ1-4|TRBV4-1|NA|once
TGCGCCAGCAGCCCCACCGGGACACCAATGGGGACTAATGAAAAACTGTTTTTT
CASSPTGTPMGTNEKLFF
>TRBJ2-7|TRBV12-3/TRBV12-4|NA|NA
TGTGCCAGCAGTGGACAGATTTTACCCTACGAGCAGTACTTC
CASSGQILPYEQYF
>TRBJ1-4|TRBV27|NA|NA
TGTGCCAGCAGTCCCTCTTTTATCCCTGAAAAACTGTTTTTT
CASSPSFIPEKLFF
>TRBJ2-7|TRBV19|NA|NA
TGTGCCAGTACCTCGGATGGGCCAGACTACGAGCAGTACTTC
CASTSDGPDYEQYF
>TRBJ2-5|TRBV24-1|NA|NA
TGTGCCACCAGTGATTTGTGGGGAGATGGGACCCAGTACTTC
CATSDLWGDGTQYF
>TRBJ2-2|TRBV30|TRBD1|NA
TGTGCCTGTGGGACAGTGTACACCGGGGAGCTGTTTTTT
CACGTVYTGELFF
>TRBJ2-1|TRBV14|TRBD2|NA
TGTGCCAGCAGCCCCCCCGGACTAGCGGGATTTGGTGAGCAGTTCTTC
CASSPPGLAGFGEQFF
>TRBJ2-1|TRBV2|TRBD2|NA
TGTGCCAGCAGTGAAGGGGGGGGTGAGCAGTTCTTC
CASSEGGGEQFF
>TRBJ1-1|TRBV7-2|TRBD1|NA
TGTGCCAGCAGCTTAGGAGGACAGGGGGTAAACACTGAAGCTTTCTTT
CASSLGGQGVNTEAFF
>TRBJ2-1|TRBV4-2|TRBD2|NA
TGTGCCAGCAGCGAACTCGGGACTAGCCAGAACAATGAGCAGTTCTTC
CASSELGTSQNNEQFF
>TRBJ1-1|TRBV30|NA|NA
TGTGCCTGGATCGGCAGTACTGAAGCTTTCTTT
CAWIGSTEAFF